Each of the 19 T cell receptor beta chains below was sequenced from the same sample in a study of early T cells in non-severe SARS-CoV-2 infection. MiXCR, applied by TCRdb to the 5' RACE reads, yields one record per CDR3 protein. The sample has about 66,000 distinct CDR3 sequences; about 17% are singletons. The source material was whole blood, sampled at baseline. These receptors were collected from an adult who was a healthcare worker with PCR-confirmed SARS-CoV-2 infection or an uninfected control (not recorded which).

CDR3 in amino acids: CASSLDWRQSYSGANVLTF. DNA for the CDR3: TGTGCCAGCAGCTTAGATTGGAGGCAGAGCTACTCTGGGGCCAACGTCCTGACTTTC. The rearrangement uses TRBV7-9 and TRBJ2-6; D is perhaps TRBD2 (5 bases). The ends were cut back, 1 base at V and 0 bases at J, with 16 bases in the middle. Germline CDR1 and CDR2: SEHNR and FQNEAQ (reference sequence). This CDR3 has 19 amino acids. Full variable domain (outside the CDR3, taken from reference TRBV7-9 and TRBJ2-6): DTGVSQNPRHKITKRGQNVTFRCDPISEHNRLYWYRQTLGQGPEFLTYFQNEAQLEKSRLLSDRFSAERPKGSFSTLEIQRTEQGDSAMYLCASSLDWRQSYSGANVLTFGAGSRLTVL.

The chain couples TRBV12-3 or TRBV12-4 to TRBJ2-3; 9 bases line up with TRBD1. This CDR3 region has 18 residues. Losses at the gene ends were 6 bases for V and 0 bases for J; bases not matched to a gene: 13. For the CDR3, the DNA is TGTGCCAGCAGCCCCCTCACCGGGACAGGGAAAAGCACAGATACGCAGTATTTT. This sequence encodes CASSPLTGTGKSTDTQYF.

This chain joins TRBV2 and TRBJ2-1, with 9 bases that match TRBD1. The CDR3 contains 15 residues. Trimming took 3 bases from V and 6 from J; bases not matched to a gene: 6. Germline V gene lookup returns CDR1 SNHLY and CDR2 FYNNEI. The DNA for the CDR3 is TGTGCCAGCAGTGAGGAGACAGGGGGTGTCAATGAGCAGTTCTTC. Amino acids: CASSEETGGVNEQFF.

The genes are TRBV6-2 or TRBV6-3 and TRBJ2-7, with D tentatively TRBD1 (6 bases). The germline gives CDR1 MNHEY, CDR2 SVGEGT. This CDR3 region has 14 residues. Trimming left V 2 bases short and J 1 base short, with 9 bases between. CDR3 loop: CASSYGTFSYEQYF. The CDR3 DNA is TGTGCCAGCAGTTACGGGACATTTTCCTACGAGCAGTACTTC.

This clonotype was seen only a few times. The chain is built from TRBV20-1 and TRBJ2-7, with D tentatively TRBD1 (6 bases). CDR1 is DFQATT, CDR2 SNEGSKA, per germline (reference sequence). V was cut by 1 base and J by 3 bases, with 10 bases left in between. The CDR3 has 13 residues. The CDR3 coding sequence is TGCAGTGCTAGAGCTCAGGGGCTCTACGAGCAGTACTTC. Protein product: CSARAQGLYEQYF.

The V call is TRBV6-6, the J call TRBJ1-4, with 7 bases lining up with TRBD1. V dropped 6 bases and J dropped 6; count of bases not matched to a gene: 7. This CDR3 has 14 residues. Germline CDR1 and CDR2: MNHNY and SVGAGI (reference sequence). Here the CDR3 reads CASRYLGQDEKLFF. CDR3 bases: TGTGCCAGCAGGTACCTCGGACAGGATGAAAAACTGTTTTTT.

This clonotype was picked up a small number of times. V and J are TRBV29-1 and TRBJ2-1, with 11 bases lining up with TRBD1. CDR1 and CDR2 from the germline V gene are SQVTM and ANQGSEA. With 6 bases clipped from V and 6 bases from J, the junction kept 10 bases outside the gene matches. The CDR3 extends over 15 amino acids. CDR3: CSVGRRDRGFNEQFF. In nucleotides, the CDR3 is TGCAGCGTCGGACGCCGGGACAGGGGGTTCAATGAGCAGTTCTTC.

This clonotype occurred a few times. V usage is TRBV7-2 and J usage is TRBJ1-2, with 10 bases lining up with TRBD1. Trimming cost V 1 base and J 0 bases; bases outside gene matches: 5. Germline V gives CDR1 SGHTA, CDR2 FQGNSA. The CDR3 runs to 17 residues. The CDR3 DNA reads TGTGCCAGCAGCTTAGTGGGACAGGGGAACACTAACTATGGCTACACCTTC. Encoded protein: CASSLVGQGNTNYGYTF.

This clonotype came up a few times. This CDR3 reads CASRKTGEDTGELFF. CDR3 nucleotides: TGCGCCAGCAGGAAGACAGGGGAAGACACCGGGGAGCTGTTTTTT. The V call is TRBV5-1, the J call TRBJ2-2, with 8 nucleotides matching TRBD1. V trimming: 5 bases; J trimming: 3 bases; junction bases outside the gene matches: 6. Germline assignment: CDR1 SGHRS and CDR2 YFSETQ. This CDR3 spans 15 amino acids.

The V gene is TRBV18, the J gene TRBJ1-1, with D unclear. The germline V gene encodes CDR1 KGHSH and CDR2 LQKENI. Trimming removed 2 bases from V and 1 base from J, with 11 bases in between. The CDR3 has 15 amino acids. The CDR3 nucleotides read TGTGCCAGCTCACCATCGATTGGGGAGAACACTGAAGCTTTCTTT. This translates into CASSPSIGENTEAFF.

The chain couples TRBV6-5 to TRBJ2-5; 9 bases align to TRBD2. Germline-derived CDR1 and CDR2 are MNHEY and SVGAGI. The CDR3 sequence is 16 residues long. V lost 3 bases to trimming and J lost 6 bases; unmatched junction nucleotides: 11. This chain's CDR3 is CASSYNGGRAGQTQYF. The CDR3 nucleotides are TGTGCCAGCAGTTATAACGGCGGGAGGGCCGGACAGACCCAGTACTTC.

J is TRBJ1-5 and V is TRBV6-6, with TRBD1 matching 9 bases. The germline V gene encodes CDR1 MNHNY and CDR2 SVGAGI (reference sequence). The CDR3 length is 15 residues. V was clipped by 4 bases and J by 4 bases; unmatched bases: 5. The DNA of the CDR3 is TGTGCCAGCAGTTCACCCGGGACAGGGAATCAGCCCCAGCATTTT. This gives the protein CASSSPGTGNQPQHF.

The V call is TRBV11-2, the J call TRBJ1-1; possible D gene TRBD1, 5 bases. Per germline, CDR1 SGHAT and CDR2 FQNNGV. V lost 5 bases, J lost 1 base, and 17 bases lay in between. The CDR3 totals 16 residues. The DNA for the CDR3 is TGTGCCAGCAGCAACAGTGGGGGTGTGACGAACACTGAAGCTTTCTTT. Residues: CASSNSGGVTNTEAFF.

This clonotype was observed a few times. The V and J genes are TRBV24-1 and TRBJ2-7; the D gene is possibly TRBD1 (6 bases). This CDR3 has 12 residues. From germline, CDR1 is KGHDR and CDR2 SFDVKD. V lost 5 bases, J lost 5 bases, and 9 bases lay in between. CDR3 DNA: TGTGCCACCAGTGGCAGGGGCGACGAGCAGTACTTC. This sequence encodes CATSGRGDEQYF.

At least ten counts were recorded for this clonotype. The V call is TRBV29-1, the J call TRBJ2-7; weak D call: TRBD1 (7 bases). This CDR3 region has 12 residues. Germline-derived CDR1 and CDR2 are SQVTM and ANQGSEA. V shed 7 bases and J shed 0 bases, with 10 bases lying between them. For the CDR3, the DNA is TGCAGCGGCGGGGACAGCTCCTACGAGCAGTACTTC. Amino acid sequence: CSGGDSSYEQYF.

The chain has TRBV20-1 and TRBJ2-1; 7 bases match TRBD2. Trimming cost V 0 bases and J 1 base; bases outside gene matches: 3. There are 15 residues in the CDR3. Germline V gene lookup returns CDR1 DFQATT and CDR2 SNEGSKA (reference sequence). CDR3 amino acids: CSARDPSGSYNEQFF. CDR3 DNA sequence: TGCAGTGCTAGAGATCCTAGCGGATCCTACAATGAGCAGTTCTTC.

In this sample, this clonotype turned up a few times. V usage is TRBV5-1 and J usage is TRBJ2-1, with TRBD2 matching 7 bases. The CDR3 has 15 amino acids. Looked up from germline, CDR1 is SGHRS and CDR2 is YFSETQ. V dropped 4 bases and J dropped 7; count of bases not matched to a gene: 11. The CDR3 loop reads CASSPIPLAKNEQFF. CDR3 coding DNA: TGCGCCAGCAGCCCAATACCACTAGCGAAGAATGAGCAGTTCTTC.

This clonotype appeared a few times. The rearrangement joins TRBV9 to TRBJ2-3; 10 bases map to TRBD2. Germline V gene lookup returns CDR1 SGDLS and CDR2 YYNGEE. V shed 2 bases, J shed 4 bases, and the junction held 4 bases outside the gene matches. This CDR3 is built from 15 residues. CDR3 protein: CASSVSSGSSDTQYF. The CDR3 nucleotides are TGTGCCAGCAGCGTCTCTAGCGGGAGTTCAGATACGCAGTATTTT.

This clonotype was seen at least ten times. V is TRBV10-3 and J is TRBJ1-5; possible D gene TRBD1, 6 bases. The CDR3 loop spans 14 amino acids. Per the germline V gene, CDR1 is ENHRY and CDR2 is SYGVKD. V shed 2 bases and J shed 7 bases, with 12 bases lying between them. This CDR3 is CAISEGDQGQPQHF. In DNA, the CDR3 is TGTGCCATCAGTGAGGGCGACCAGGGGCAGCCCCAGCATTTT.